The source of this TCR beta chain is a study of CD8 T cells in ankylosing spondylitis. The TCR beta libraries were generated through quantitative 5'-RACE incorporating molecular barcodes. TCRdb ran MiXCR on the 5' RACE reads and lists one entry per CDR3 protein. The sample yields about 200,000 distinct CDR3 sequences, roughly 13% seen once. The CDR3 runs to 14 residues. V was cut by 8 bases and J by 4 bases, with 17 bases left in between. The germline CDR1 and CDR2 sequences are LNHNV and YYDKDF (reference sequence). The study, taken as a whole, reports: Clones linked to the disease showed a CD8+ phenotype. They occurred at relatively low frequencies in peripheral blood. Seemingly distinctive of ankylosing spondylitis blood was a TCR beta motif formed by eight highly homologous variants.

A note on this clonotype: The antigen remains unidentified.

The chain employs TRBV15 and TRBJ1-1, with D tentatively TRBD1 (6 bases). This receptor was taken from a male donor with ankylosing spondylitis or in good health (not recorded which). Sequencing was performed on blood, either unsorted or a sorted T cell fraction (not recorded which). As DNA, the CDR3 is TGTGCCACCGGGGCGGGCAGGGACACCACTGAAGCTTTCTTT. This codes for CATGAGRDTTEAFF.